One T cell receptor (beta chain) is described in this entry. No antigen is known for it. The entry originates in a study of chemoradiotherapy in HPV16-positive cancers. Study context: A couple of HPV16-positive patients' cells yielded candidate HPV-specific clones and common motifs. Notes on the study in general: Non-HPV-specific T cells did not expand in tumors during treatment, whereas candidate HPV-specific clones and E7-related motifs did. For HPV16-positive patients, expanding HPV-responsive T cells associated with longer recurrence-free survival.

Here immunoSEQ multiplex PCR was the method, and the copy in TCRdb shows in-frame clones only, minus some. Of a few thousand clones detected, 87% appear once; the ten largest clones hold 7% to 9%. Repertoires were sampled repeatedly during chemoradiotherapy. Germline CDR1 reads SGHTA; CDR2 reads FQGTGA. The V end was cut by 5 bases, the J end by 6 bases, with 13 bases between. This CDR3 has 14 amino acids. The clonotype was recovered from a human donor with HPV-associated anogenital cancer. Specimen: tumor tissue, collected from a patient who underwent chemoradiotherapy. V gene TRBV7-3 combines with J gene TRBJ2-2; D could derive from TRBD1 or TRBD2 (5 bases each). In DNA, the CDR3 is TGTGCCAGCAGCCGATCACTGGGGGCCGGGGAGCTGTTTTTT. Amino acid sequence: CASSRSLGAGELFF.